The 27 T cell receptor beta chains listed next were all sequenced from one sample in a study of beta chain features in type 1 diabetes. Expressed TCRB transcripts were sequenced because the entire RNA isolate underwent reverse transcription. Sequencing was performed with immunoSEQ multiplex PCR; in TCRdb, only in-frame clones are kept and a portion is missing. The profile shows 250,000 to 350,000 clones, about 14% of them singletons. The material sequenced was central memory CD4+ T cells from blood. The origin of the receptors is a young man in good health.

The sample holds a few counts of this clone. The CDR3 loop is CASSLGNGRTDTQYF. The CDR3 coding sequence is TGTGCCAGCAGTTTAGGGAACGGACGCACAGATACGCAGTATTTT. The chain links TRBV27 to TRBJ2-3; D is ambiguous. Germline-derived CDR1 and CDR2 are MNHEY and SMNVEV (reference sequence). The CDR3 runs 15 residues. The V end lost 2 bases, the J end lost 1 base, and 10 bases lay between the germline ends.

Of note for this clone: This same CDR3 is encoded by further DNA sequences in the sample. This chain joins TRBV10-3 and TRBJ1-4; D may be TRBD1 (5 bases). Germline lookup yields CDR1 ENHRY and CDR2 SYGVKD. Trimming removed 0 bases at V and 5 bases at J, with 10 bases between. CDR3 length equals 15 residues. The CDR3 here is CAISESGGPNEKLFF. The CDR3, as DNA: TGTGCCATCAGTGAGTCGGGGGGACCCAATGAAAAACTGTTTTTT.

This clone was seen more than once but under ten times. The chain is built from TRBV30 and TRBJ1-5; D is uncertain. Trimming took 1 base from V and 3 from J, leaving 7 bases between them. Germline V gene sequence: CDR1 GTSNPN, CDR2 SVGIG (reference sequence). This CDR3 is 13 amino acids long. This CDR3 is CAWSATDNQPQHF. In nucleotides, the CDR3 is TGTGCCTGGAGTGCAACAGACAATCAGCCCCAGCATTTT.

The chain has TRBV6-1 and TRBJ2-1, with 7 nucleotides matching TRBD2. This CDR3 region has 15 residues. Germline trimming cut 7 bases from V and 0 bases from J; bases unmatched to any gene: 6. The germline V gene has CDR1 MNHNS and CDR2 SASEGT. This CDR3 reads CASTVRGSSYNEQFF. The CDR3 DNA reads TGTGCCAGCACCGTGCGCGGGAGCTCCTACAATGAGCAGTTCTTC.

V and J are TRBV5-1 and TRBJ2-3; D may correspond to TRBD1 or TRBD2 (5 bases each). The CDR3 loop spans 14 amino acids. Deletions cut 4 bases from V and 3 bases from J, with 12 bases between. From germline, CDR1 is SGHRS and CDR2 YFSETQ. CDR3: CASSEPGATDTQYF. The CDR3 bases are TGCGCCAGCAGCGAACCCGGGGCAACAGATACGCAGTATTTT.

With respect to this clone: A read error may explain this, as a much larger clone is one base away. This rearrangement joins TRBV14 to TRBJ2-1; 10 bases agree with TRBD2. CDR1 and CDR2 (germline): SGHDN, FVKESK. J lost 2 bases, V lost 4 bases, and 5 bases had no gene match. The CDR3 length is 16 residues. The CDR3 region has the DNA TGTGCCAGCAGCCGTATAGCGGGGGGCGCCTACAATGAGCAGTTCTTC. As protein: CASSRIAGGAYNEQFF.

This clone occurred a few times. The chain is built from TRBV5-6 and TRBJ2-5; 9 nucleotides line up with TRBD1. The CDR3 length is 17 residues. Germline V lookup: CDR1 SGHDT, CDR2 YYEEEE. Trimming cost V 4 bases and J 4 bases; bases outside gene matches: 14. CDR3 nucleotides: TGTGCCAGCAGCCAAGACGGCCACAGGGGGCTTGGAGAGACCCAGTACTTC. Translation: CASSQDGHRGLGETQYF. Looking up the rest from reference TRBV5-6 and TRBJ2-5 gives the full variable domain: DAGVTQSPTHLIKTRGQQVTLRCSPKSGHDTVSWYQQALGQGPQFIFQYYEEEERQRGNFPDRFSGHQFPNYSSELNVNALLLGDSALYLCASSQDGHRGLGETQYFGPGTRLLVL.

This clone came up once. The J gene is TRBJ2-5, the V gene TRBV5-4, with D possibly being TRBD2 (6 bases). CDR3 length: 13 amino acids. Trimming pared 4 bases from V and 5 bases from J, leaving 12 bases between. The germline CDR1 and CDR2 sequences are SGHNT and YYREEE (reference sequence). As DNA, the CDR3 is TGTGCCAGCAGCCTTAGAGGAGGGGAGACCCAGTACTTC. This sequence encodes CASSLRGGETQYF.

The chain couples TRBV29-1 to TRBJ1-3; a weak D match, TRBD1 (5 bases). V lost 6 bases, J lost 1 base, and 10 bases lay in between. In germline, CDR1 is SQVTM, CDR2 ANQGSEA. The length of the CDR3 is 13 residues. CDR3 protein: CSVGEVSGNTIYF. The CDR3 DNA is TGCAGCGTGGGGGAGGTGTCTGGAAACACCATATATTTT. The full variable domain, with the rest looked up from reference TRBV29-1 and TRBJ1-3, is SAVISQKPSRDICQRGTSLTIQCQVDSQVTMMFWYRQQPGQSLTLIATANQGSEATYESGFVIDKFPISRPNLTFSTLTVSNMSPEDSSIYLCSVGEVSGNTIYFGEGSWLTVV.

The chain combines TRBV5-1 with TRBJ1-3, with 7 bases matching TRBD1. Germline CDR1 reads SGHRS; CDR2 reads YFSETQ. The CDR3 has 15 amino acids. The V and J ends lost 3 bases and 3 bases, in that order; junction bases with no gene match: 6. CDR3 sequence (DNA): TGCGCCAGCAGCTCAACAGGGGTATTTGGAAACACCATATATTTT. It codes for CASSSTGVFGNTIYF.

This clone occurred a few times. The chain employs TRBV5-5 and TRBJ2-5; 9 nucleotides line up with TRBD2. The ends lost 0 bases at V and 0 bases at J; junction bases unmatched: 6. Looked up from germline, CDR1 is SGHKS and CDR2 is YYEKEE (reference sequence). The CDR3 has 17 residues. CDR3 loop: CASSLGTSGGYQETQYF. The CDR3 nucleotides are TGTGCCAGCAGCTTGGGTACCAGCGGGGGGTACCAAGAGACCCAGTACTTC.

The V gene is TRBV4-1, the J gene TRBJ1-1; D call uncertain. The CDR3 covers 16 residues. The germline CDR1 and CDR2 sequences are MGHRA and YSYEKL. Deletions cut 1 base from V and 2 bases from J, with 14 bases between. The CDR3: CASSQGGGRKNTEAFF. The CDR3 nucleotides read TGCGCCAGCAGCCAAGGAGGCGGACGGAAAAACACTGAAGCTTTCTTT.

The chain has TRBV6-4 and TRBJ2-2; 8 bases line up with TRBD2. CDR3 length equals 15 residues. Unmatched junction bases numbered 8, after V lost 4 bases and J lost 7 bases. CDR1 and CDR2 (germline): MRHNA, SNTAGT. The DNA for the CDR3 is TGTGCCAGCAGTGTCTTAGCGGGACCCGGCGGGGAGCTGTTTTTT. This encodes CASSVLAGPGGELFF.

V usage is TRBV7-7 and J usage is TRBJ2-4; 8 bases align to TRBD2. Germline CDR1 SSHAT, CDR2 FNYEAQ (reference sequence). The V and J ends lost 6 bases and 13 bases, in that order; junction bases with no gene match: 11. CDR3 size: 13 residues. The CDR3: CASSASGSGEQYF. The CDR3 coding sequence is TGTGCCAGCAGTGCCAGCGGGAGTGGGGAACAGTACTTC.

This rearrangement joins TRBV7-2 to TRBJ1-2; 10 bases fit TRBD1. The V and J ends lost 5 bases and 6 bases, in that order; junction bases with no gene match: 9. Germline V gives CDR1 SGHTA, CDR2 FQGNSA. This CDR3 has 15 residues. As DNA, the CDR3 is TGTGCCAGCAGCCTGGCCCCGGGACAGGGGAATGGCTACACCTTC. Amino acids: CASSLAPGQGNGYTF.

The CDR3 region has the DNA TGTGCCAGCAGCTTAACTCGACAGGGAGGGCAGCCCCAGCATTTT. As protein: CASSLTRQGGQPQHF. The chain is built from TRBV7-2 and TRBJ1-5, with 7 nucleotides matching TRBD1. Germline V gene sequence: CDR1 SGHTA, CDR2 FQGNSA. V was clipped by 2 bases and J by 7 bases; unmatched bases: 8. This CDR3 has 15 residues.

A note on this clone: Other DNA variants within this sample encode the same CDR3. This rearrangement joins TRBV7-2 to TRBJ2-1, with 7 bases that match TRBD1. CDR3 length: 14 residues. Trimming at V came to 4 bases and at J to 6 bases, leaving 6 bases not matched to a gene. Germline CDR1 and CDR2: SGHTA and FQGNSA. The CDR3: CASSSRTGPNEQFF. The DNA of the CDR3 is TGTGCCAGCAGCTCTCGGACAGGACCCAATGAGCAGTTCTTC.

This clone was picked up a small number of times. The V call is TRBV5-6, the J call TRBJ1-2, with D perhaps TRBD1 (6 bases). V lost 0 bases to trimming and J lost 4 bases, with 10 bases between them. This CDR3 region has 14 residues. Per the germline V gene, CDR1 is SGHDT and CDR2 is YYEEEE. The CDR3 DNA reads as TGTGCCAGCAGCTTGGCAGGGGAAGGCTATGGCTACACCTTC. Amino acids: CASSLAGEGYGYTF.

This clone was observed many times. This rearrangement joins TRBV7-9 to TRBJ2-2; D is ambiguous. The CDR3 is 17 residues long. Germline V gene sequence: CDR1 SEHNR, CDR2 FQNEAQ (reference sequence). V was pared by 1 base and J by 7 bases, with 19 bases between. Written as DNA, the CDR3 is TGTGCCAGCAGCTTAGTAGCCGGAAGGCCTGGGTACGGGGAGCTGTTTTTT. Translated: CASSLVAGRPGYGELFF.

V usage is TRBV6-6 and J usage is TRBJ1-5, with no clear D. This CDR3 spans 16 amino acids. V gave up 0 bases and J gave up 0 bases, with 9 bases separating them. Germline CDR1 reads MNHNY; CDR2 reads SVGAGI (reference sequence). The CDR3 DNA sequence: TGTGCCAGCAGTTACTCCGGGAAGTATAGCAATCAGCCCCAGCATTTT. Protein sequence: CASSYSGKYSNQPQHF.

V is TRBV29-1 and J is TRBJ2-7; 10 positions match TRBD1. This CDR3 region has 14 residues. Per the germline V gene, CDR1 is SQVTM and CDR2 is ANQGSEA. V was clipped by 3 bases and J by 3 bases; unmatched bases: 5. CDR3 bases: TGCAGCGTTGATGGGGACAGGGGAAACTACGAGCAGTACTTC. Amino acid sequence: CSVDGDRGNYEQYF.

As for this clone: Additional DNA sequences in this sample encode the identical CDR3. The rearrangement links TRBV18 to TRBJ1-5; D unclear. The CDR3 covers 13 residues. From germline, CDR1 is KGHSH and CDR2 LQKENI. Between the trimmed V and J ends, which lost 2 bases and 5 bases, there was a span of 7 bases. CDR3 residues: CASSPSRDQPQHF. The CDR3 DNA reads TGTGCCAGCTCACCAAGTAGGGATCAGCCCCAGCATTTT.

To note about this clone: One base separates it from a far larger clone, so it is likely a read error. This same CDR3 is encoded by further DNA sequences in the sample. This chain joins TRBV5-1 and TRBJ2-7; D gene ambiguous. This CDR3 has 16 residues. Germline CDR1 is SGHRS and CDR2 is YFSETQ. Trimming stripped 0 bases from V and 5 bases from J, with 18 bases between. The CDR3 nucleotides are TGCGCCAGCAGCTTGGGGCAACTGAGGTGGTACGACGAGCAGTACTTC. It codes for CASSLGQLRWYDEQYF.

The CDR3 DNA sequence: TGCGCCAGCGGTCTGGGGGGCCCTACAGATACGCAGTATTTT. This sequence encodes CASGLGGPTDTQYF. The chain joins TRBV5-1 to TRBJ2-3; D is tentatively TRBD1 or TRBD2 (6 bases each). CDR3 length: 14 amino acids. The germline V gene has CDR1 SGHRS and CDR2 YFSETQ. V was clipped by 7 bases and J by 3 bases, with 15 bases between them.

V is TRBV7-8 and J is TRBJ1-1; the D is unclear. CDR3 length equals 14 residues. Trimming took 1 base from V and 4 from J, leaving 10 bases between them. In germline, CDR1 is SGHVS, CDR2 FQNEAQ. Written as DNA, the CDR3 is TGTGCCAGCAGCTTAGGAGCGGGAGGCACTGAAGCTTTCTTT. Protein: CASSLGAGGTEAFF.

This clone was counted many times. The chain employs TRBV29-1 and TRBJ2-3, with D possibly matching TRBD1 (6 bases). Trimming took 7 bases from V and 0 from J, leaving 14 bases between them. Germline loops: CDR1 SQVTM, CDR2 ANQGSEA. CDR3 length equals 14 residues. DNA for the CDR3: TGCAGCGGGTGGATGACAGGAAGCACAGATACGCAGTATTTT. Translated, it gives CSGWMTGSTDTQYF.

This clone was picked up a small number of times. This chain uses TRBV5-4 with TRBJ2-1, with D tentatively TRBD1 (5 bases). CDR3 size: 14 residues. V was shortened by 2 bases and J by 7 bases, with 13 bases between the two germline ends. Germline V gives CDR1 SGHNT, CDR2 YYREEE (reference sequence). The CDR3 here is CASSFRQGRNEQFF. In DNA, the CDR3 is TGTGCCAGCAGCTTCAGGCAGGGAAGGAATGAGCAGTTCTTC.